A selection of T cell receptor beta chains follows, all from one sample in a study of response to subunit inactivated influenza vaccine. TCRdb redid the calling of the RT-PCR reads with MiXCR, one entry per CDR3 protein. The data contain 500,000 to 600,000 distinct CDR3 sequences, approximately 15% of them singletons. Sequencing was performed on CD4+ T cells sorted from PBMCs, taken less than 30 months after vaccination. Receptor source: a man between 45 and 75 years old who received an inactivated influenza vaccine. Both conserved end residues are part of each CDR3. The D gene is left open where the match is weak. Part of the rows lack a size; the others show once, few, many or a class for expanded clones.

v_gene	d_gene	abundance	j_gene	CDR3nt	CDR3aa
TRBV12-3/TRBV12-4	NA	NA	TRBJ2-4	TGTGCCAGCAGTCTCGGGTTCCTAGCCAAAAACATTCAGTACTTC	CASSLGFLAKNIQYF
TRBV7-2	TRBD1	NA	TRBJ2-7	TGTGCCAGCAGCCAAGGGGGCTCGATCTACGAGCAGTACTTC	CASSQGGSIYEQYF
TRBV6-2/TRBV6-3	NA	NA	TRBJ2-7	TGTGCCAGCAGTTACCCGAAAGGCCACGAGCAGTACTTC	CASSYPKGHEQYF
TRBV5-1	NA	NA	TRBJ1-1	TGCGCCAGCAGCTTTTCGGGGGCGCGTGAGACTGAAGCTTTCTTT	CASSFSGARETEAFF
TRBV2	TRBD1	NA	TRBJ1-6	TGTGCCAGCAGTCGGGACAGGGGGCGTAATTCACCCCTCCACTTT	CASSRDRGRNSPLHF
TRBV4-1	TRBD1	few	TRBJ1-1	TGCGCCAGCAGCCAAGACGACAGGGGGCCCACTGAAGCTTTCTTT	CASSQDDRGPTEAFF
TRBV10-3	NA	few	TRBJ1-2	TGTGCCATCAGTGAGTCGAGCCGGAACTATGGCTACACCTTC	CAISESSRNYGYTF
TRBV4-3	NA	few	TRBJ1-2	TGCGCCAGCAGCCAAGATCATGGGGGCCGTGATGGCTACACCTTC	CASSQDHGGRDGYTF
TRBV25-1	NA	many	TRBJ1-4	TGTGCCAGCAGTGTAAGACAGGCAACTAATGAAAAACTGTTTTTT	CASSVRQATNEKLFF
TRBV15	TRBD1	NA	TRBJ2-7	TGTGCCACCAGCAGAGGCCGGGACAGGGGGATTTACGAGCAGTACTTC	CATSRGRDRGIYEQYF
TRBV20-1	NA	many	TRBJ2-2	TGCAGTGCTAGAAGGAGAGGAAACACCGGGGAGCTGTTTTTT	CSARRRGNTGELFF
TRBV5-1	TRBD1	few	TRBJ1-3	TGCGCCAGCAGCTTCGGGACAGGGTCTAGAAACACCATATATTTT	CASSFGTGSRNTIYF
TRBV15	NA	NA	TRBJ2-5	TGTGCCACCAGCAGAGATGGCGGGAATCTTGTGGAGACCCAGTACTTC	CATSRDGGNLVETQYF
TRBV5-6	NA	NA	TRBJ1-6	TGTGCCAGCAGCTTGGTACGGAATTCACCCCTCCACTTT	CASSLVRNSPLHF
TRBV5-1	NA	NA	TRBJ2-2	TGCGCCAGCAGCTTGGTAGGGAACCTTGCGAACACCGGGGAGCTGTTTTTT	CASSLVGNLANTGELFF
TRBV10-3	NA	NA	TRBJ2-7	TGTGCCATCAGTGCTGAACAGTCCTACGAGCAGTACTTC	CAISAEQSYEQYF
TRBV7-9	NA	NA	TRBJ1-6	TGTGCCAGCAGCCACTCCAGGGGATCCTATAATTCACCCCTCCACTTT	CASSHSRGSYNSPLHF
TRBV9	NA	NA	TRBJ1-4	TGTGCCAGCAGCGTAGGGGGACCTAATGAAAAACTGTTTTTT	CASSVGGPNEKLFF
TRBV18	NA	few	TRBJ2-1	TGTGCCAGCTCACCACCGACGACTCCGCCACACGAGCAGTTCTTC	CASSPPTTPPHEQFF
TRBV6-2/TRBV6-3	NA	NA	TRBJ1-1	TGTGCCGCTCGGGGAGGGACCATGAACACTGAAGCTTTCTTT	CAARGGTMNTEAFF
TRBV12-3/TRBV12-4	NA	many	TRBJ2-5	TGTGCCAGCAGTTGGCGGGAGACCCAGTACTTC	CASSWRETQYF
TRBV11-2	TRBD1	few	TRBJ2-3	TGTGCCAGCAGCCCCCAGGGGGCTAGATTCACAGATACGCAGTATTTT	CASSPQGARFTDTQYF
TRBV25-1	TRBD1	NA	TRBJ1-6	TGTGCCAGCACGGGGCAGGGGGCGTCACCCCTCCACTTT	CASTGQGASPLHF
TRBV25-1	NA	NA	TRBJ2-5	TGTGCCAGCAGGAGACACGGGCAAGAGACCCAGTACTTC	CASRRHGQETQYF
TRBV12-5	NA	few	TRBJ2-3	TGTGCTAGTGGTTTGGTTGATCCTGATACACAGGGTACTCTAATCCTTAGCACAGATACGCAGTATTTT	CASGLVDPDTQGTLILSTDTQYF
TRBV5-4	NA	NA	TRBJ1-3	TGTGCCAGCAGCTTGGCCAATCGTGTTGGTATGCCCTCTGGAAACACCATATATTTT	CASSLANRVGMPSGNTIYF
TRBV5-1	NA	few	TRBJ2-7	TGCGCCAGCAGACAGGGAAGACAGGACGAGCAGTACTTC	CASRQGRQDEQYF
TRBV19	TRBD2	NA	TRBJ2-4	TGTGCCGCGGGGGGGCTTGCCAAAAACATTCAGTACTTC	CAAGGLAKNIQYF
TRBV3-1	NA	NA	TRBJ1-3	TGTGCCAGCAGCCCCCCCGCCCTCTCTGGAAACACCATATATTTT	CASSPPALSGNTIYF